What follows are 17 T cell receptor beta chains derived from one specimen sequenced in a study of Graves' ophthalmopathy and Graves' hyperthyroidism. Amplification from RNA transcripts yielded the TCR beta CDR3 regions. First-round RT-PCR employed HTBI primers, with a second-round multiplex PCR after it. TCRdb re-called the multiplex PCR reads with MiXCR, one entry per CDR3 protein. This sample carries about 210,000 distinct CDR3 sequences, roughly 27% of them seen once, and the ten largest clones take approximately 9.6%. Sequenced sample: peripheral blood. The origin of the receptors is a man between 50 and 59 years old with Graves' ophthalmopathy.

This clonotype was recorded many times. V gene TRBV6-5 combines with J gene TRBJ1-5, with 8 bases fitting TRBD1. Germline values: CDR1 MNHEY, CDR2 SVGAGI. The CDR3 totals 13 residues. J lost 0 bases, V lost 8 bases, and 0 bases had no gene match. The CDR3 DNA sequence: TGTGCCAGCGGACAGGGTAGCAATCAGCCCCAGCATTTT. It translates to CASGQGSNQPQHF.

This chain connects TRBV6-1 to TRBJ2-5, with D tentatively TRBD1 (5 bases). Germline values: CDR1 MNHNS, CDR2 SASEGT. The CDR3 has 13 residues. V was pared by 3 bases and J by 5 bases, with 10 bases between. The CDR3 sequence is CASSDSRVETQYF. The DNA of the CDR3 is TGTGCCAGCAGTGACAGCAGGGTGGAGACCCAGTACTTC.

CDR3 sequence: CATTVLGRREETQYF. DNA for the CDR3: TGTGCCACCACTGTATTAGGGAGGAGAGAGGAGACCCAGTACTTC. The chain is built from TRBV6-1 and TRBJ2-5; D is possibly TRBD2 (6 bases). The CDR3 is 15 amino acids. V was shortened by 10 bases and J by 5 bases, with 23 bases between the two germline ends. Germline V CDR1 and CDR2: MNHNS, SASEGT.

The chain joins TRBV6-1 to TRBJ1-6, with D perhaps matching TRBD1 (6 bases). With 5 bases removed from V and 3 bases from J, the gap between germline ends came to 14 bases. Per germline, CDR1 MNHNS and CDR2 SASEGT. The CDR3 sequence is 16 residues long. The CDR3: CASSKDSNHYNSPLHF. The CDR3 DNA is TGTGCCAGCAGTAAGGACAGTAACCACTATAATTCACCCCTCCACTTT.

This clonotype was detected only once. J is TRBJ1-5 and V is TRBV20-1, with D perhaps TRBD1 (6 bases). With 3 bases removed from V and 0 bases from J, the gap between germline ends came to 12 bases. This CDR3 contains 15 residues. Germline V gene sequence: CDR1 DFQATT, CDR2 SNEGSKA (reference sequence). The DNA of the CDR3 is TGCAGTGCTAGTGGGGGGCAATATAGCAATCAGCCCCAGCATTTT. Its protein is CSASGGQYSNQPQHF.

This clonotype was recorded many times. The chain joins TRBV6-5 to TRBJ2-7, with 8 bases identical to TRBD1. The CDR3 loop spans 13 amino acids. V lost 7 bases to trimming and J lost 5 bases; unmatched junction nucleotides: 7. Germline lookup yields CDR1 MNHEY and CDR2 SVGAGI. The CDR3 region is CASTDPRGHEQYF. Here the CDR3 DNA reads TGTGCCAGCACCGACCCCAGGGGGCACGAGCAGTACTTC.

This clonotype was counted only a few times. The J gene is TRBJ1-1, the V gene TRBV7-9; D remains ambiguous. The germline V gene has CDR1 SEHNR and CDR2 FQNEAQ (reference sequence). Between the trimmed V and J ends, which lost 2 bases and 4 bases, there was a span of 14 bases. The CDR3 is made up of 15 amino acids. CDR3 sequence (DNA): TGTGCCAGCAGCTTACCGGCACCCTTCGGCACTGAAGCTTTCTTT. It yields the protein CASSLPAPFGTEAFF. The full variable domain, with the rest looked up from reference TRBV7-9 and TRBJ1-1, is DTGVSQNPRHKITKRGQNVTFRCDPISEHNRLYWYRQTLGQGPEFLTYFQNEAQLEKSRLLSDRFSAERPKGSFSTLEIQRTEQGDSAMYLCASSLPAPFGTEAFFGQGTRLTVV.

The chain employs TRBV15 and TRBJ2-5; 11 bases line up with TRBD2. J gave up 0 bases and V 0 bases, and 6 bases lay outside the gene matches. The CDR3 is 18 residues long. Per germline, CDR1 LNHNV and CDR2 YYDKDF (reference sequence). The CDR3 protein is CATSREGLAVLNQETQYF. The CDR3 DNA is TGTGCCACCAGCAGAGAGGGACTAGCGGTCCTCAACCAAGAGACCCAGTACTTC.

The chain couples TRBV6-1 to TRBJ2-2, with a weak D call TRBD2 (5 bases). Germline CDR1 and CDR2: MNHNS and SASEGT. CDR3 length equals 14 residues. V lost 5 bases, J lost 7 bases, and 14 bases lay in between. CDR3 nucleotides: TGTGCCAGCAGTAATTCCGTCGGGGTCGGGGAGCTGTTTTTT. This translates into CASSNSVGVGELFF.

There are many counts of this clonotype. The chain uses TRBV6-1 and TRBJ2-5, with TRBD2 identical over 15 bases. Looked up from germline, CDR1 is MNHNS and CDR2 is SASEGT. This CDR3 region has 20 residues. J lost 2 bases, V lost 4 bases, and 14 bases had no gene match. The CDR3 loop is CASSGRRGLAGGRWQETQYF. CDR3 in DNA: TGTGCCAGCAGTGGCCGCCGAGGACTAGCGGGAGGGAGGTGGCAAGAGACCCAGTACTTC.

This clonotype was counted many times. The rearrangement uses TRBV7-2 and TRBJ1-2; unclear D gene. This CDR3 region has 13 residues. Trimming took 3 bases from V and 7 from J, leaving 12 bases between them. Germline V gene sequence: CDR1 SGHTA, CDR2 FQGNSA. CDR3 residues: CASSLWEVLGYTF. The DNA of the CDR3 is TGTGCCAGCAGCTTGTGGGAGGTTCTTGGCTACACCTTC. The complete variable domain, with remaining parts taken from reference TRBV7-2 and TRBJ1-2, reads GAGVSQSPSNKVTEKGKDVELRCDPISGHTALYWYRQSLGQGLEFLIYFQGNSAPDKSGLPSDRFSAERTGGSVSTLTIQRTQQEDSAVYLCASSLWEVLGYTFGSGTRLTVV.

The sample holds many counts of this clonotype. The rearrangement uses TRBV6-1 and TRBJ2-7; D not certain. The V and J ends lost 0 bases and 4 bases respectively, with 4 bases between them. CDR3 length: 12 amino acids. Germline CDR1 MNHNS, CDR2 SASEGT. For the CDR3, the DNA is TGTGCCAGCAGTGAAGCGGGGTACGAGCAGTACTTC. Its protein is CASSEAGYEQYF.

The chain combines TRBV11-2 with TRBJ1-1; unclear D gene. V was clipped by 6 bases and J by 8 bases, with 10 bases between them. Germline V lookup: CDR1 SGHAT, CDR2 FQNNGV. The CDR3 spans 11 residues. CDR3 residues: CASSLYEEAFF. The CDR3 region has the DNA TGTGCCAGCAGTCTCTATGAGGAAGCTTTCTTT.

This clonotype was recorded many times. The chain employs TRBV20-1 and TRBJ1-5; 7 bases map to TRBD1. There are 13 residues in the CDR3. Germline CDR1 and CDR2: DFQATT and SNEGSKA (reference sequence). V gave up 1 base and J gave up 10 bases; unmatched junction bases: 7. CDR3 sequence reads: CSARGQGFLPQHF. CDR3 coding DNA: TGCAGTGCTAGAGGACAGGGTTTTTTACCCCAGCATTTT.

The chain links TRBV12-3 or TRBV12-4 to TRBJ1-5; TRBD1 agrees at 9 bases. The J segment lost 3 bases and the V segment lost 2 bases, leaving 5 bases of the junction unmatched. The CDR3 covers 16 residues. In nucleotides, the CDR3 is TGTGCCAGCAGTTTATGGGACAGGGACTCCAATCAGCCCCAGCATTTT. Amino acids: CASSLWDRDSNQPQHF.

This clonotype was recorded at least ten times. The chain carries TRBV6-5 and TRBJ2-5, with D maybe TRBD1 (6 bases). The CDR3 covers 16 residues. Germline V gives CDR1 MNHEY, CDR2 SVGAGI. V gave up 0 bases and J gave up 2 bases, with 13 bases separating them. CDR3 coding DNA: TGTGCCAGCAGTTACTCGCCGGGACACCCTCAAGAGACCCAGTACTTC. Its protein product is CASSYSPGHPQETQYF.

Many counts were recorded for this clonotype. The rearrangement joins TRBV29-1 to TRBJ1-2; D possibly corresponds to TRBD1 (5 bases). Trimming pared 4 bases from V and 0 bases from J, leaving 18 bases between. Germline values: CDR1 SQVTM, CDR2 ANQGSEA. This CDR3 spans 16 amino acids. CDR3 in DNA: TGCAGCGTTGGGGGTATCGGGACGGAAGCTAACTATGGCTACACCTTC. Translated, it gives CSVGGIGTEANYGYTF.